Below are 17 T cell receptor beta chains sequenced from a single sample in a study of cytomegalovirus exposure and HLA in healthy donors. PCR involved 60 Vbeta and 13 Jbeta primers. Assay: immunoSEQ multiplex PCR; the TCRdb copy retains only in-frame clones and omits some. The profile shows about 130,000 clones, around 85% of them singletons. The specimen sequenced was PBMCs. The receptors come from a woman aged 25-40 years in good health and CMV-seropositive.

The sample holds a few counts of this clone. This chain links TRBV6-1 with TRBJ2-7; 8 positions match TRBD1. With V trimmed by 10 bases and J by 3 bases, 5 bases remained unmatched. CDR1 is MNHNS, CDR2 SASEGT, per germline. The CDR3 covers 12 residues. CDR3 nucleotide sequence: TGTGCCACTAGGGACAGGTACTACGAGCAGTACTTC. Its protein is CATRDRYYEQYF.

This chain links TRBV2 with TRBJ2-3, with D maybe TRBD2 (7 bases). The CDR3 has 15 residues. Trimming took off 5 bases at V and 3 bases at J, with 15 bases between the two ends. Germline CDR1 and CDR2: SNHLY and FYNNEI. The DNA for the CDR3 is TGTGCCAGCAGTCTACGGGGAGGGGGGACAGATACGCAGTATTTT. Encoded protein: CASSLRGGGTDTQYF.

This clone was detected only a few times. A read error may account for a junction end that differs from germline. V gene TRBV11-3 combines with J gene TRBJ1-2; 7 nucleotides line up with TRBD1. The germline CDR1 and CDR2 sequences are SGHNT and YENEEA. CDR3 length equals 14 residues. The CDR3 spells CASSLGLGGQLPVF. CDR3 in DNA: TGTGCCAGCAGCTTAGGGCTGGGGGGACAGCTTCCTGTCTTC.

The CDR3 sequence: CASSWRGTSGGGPYNEQFF. The CDR3 nucleotides read TGTGCCAGCAGCTGGAGGGGGACTAGCGGGGGGGGGCCCTACAATGAGCAGTTCTTC. V is TRBV11-2 and J is TRBJ2-1; 16 bases align to TRBD2. Germline values: CDR1 SGHAT, CDR2 FQNNGV. Trimming took 4 bases from V and 2 from J; bases not matched to a gene: 8. This CDR3 region has 19 residues.

The chain joins TRBV4-1 to TRBJ1-5, with 9 positions matching TRBD1. V lost 3 bases to trimming and J lost 5 bases; unmatched junction nucleotides: 8. The CDR3 is 16 amino acids. Germline CDR1 reads MGHRA; CDR2 reads YSYEKL. The chain's CDR3 is CASSHRPGQGYQPQHF. The CDR3 DNA reads as TGCGCCAGCAGCCATCGACCGGGACAGGGTTATCAGCCCCAGCATTTT.

The rearrangement uses TRBV9 and TRBJ1-1; D call uncertain. Germline-derived CDR1 and CDR2 are SGDLS and YYNGEE. V was clipped by 0 bases and J by 3 bases, with 9 bases between them. The CDR3 has 14 residues. Written as DNA, the CDR3 is TGTGCCAGCAGCGTAGCTAGTATGGACACTGAAGCTTTCTTT. Encoded protein: CASSVASMDTEAFF.

This chain uses TRBV15 with TRBJ2-5; 9 nucleotides line up with TRBD2. The CDR3 spans 15 residues. The V gene end was trimmed by 5 bases and the J gene end by 7 bases; junction bases not matched to a gene: 11. The germline V gene has CDR1 LNHNV and CDR2 YYDKDF (reference sequence). The CDR3 is CATSLIRTSAGTQYF. Here the CDR3 DNA reads TGTGCCACCAGCCTAATTCGGACTAGCGCGGGGACCCAGTACTTC.

The chain couples TRBV14 to TRBJ2-5; 8 bases map to TRBD1. Germline V gene lookup returns CDR1 SGHDN and CDR2 FVKESK. Trimming at V came to 4 bases and at J to 5 bases, leaving 3 bases not matched to a gene. The CDR3 sequence is 13 residues long. CDR3 nucleotides: TGTGCCAGCAGCCGACAGGGGAGGGAGACCCAGTACTTC. Amino acid sequence: CASSRQGRETQYF.

This rearrangement joins TRBV5-4 to TRBJ2-5, with a weak D call TRBD1 (6 bases). V was cut by 4 bases and J by 3 bases, with 10 bases left in between. The V gene's germline CDR1 is SGHNT and CDR2 YYREEE (reference sequence). The length of the CDR3 is 13 residues. CDR3 protein: CASSTRDKETQYF. In nucleotides, the CDR3 is TGTGCCAGCAGCACCCGGGACAAAGAGACCCAGTACTTC.

The rearrangement links TRBV4-2 to TRBJ2-1; 14 nucleotides match TRBD2. V trimming: 3 bases; J trimming: 9 bases; junction bases outside the gene matches: 4. This CDR3 has 15 amino acids. Germline V gene data show CDR1 as LGHNA and CDR2 as YNFKEQ. The CDR3, as DNA: TGTGCCAGCAGCCAGACTAGCGGGGGGGCCTTTGAGCAGTTCTTC. Encoded protein: CASSQTSGGAFEQFF.

The rearrangement joins TRBV2 to TRBJ2-2; D is possibly TRBD2 (6 bases). Germline loops: CDR1 SNHLY, CDR2 FYNNEI. The CDR3 is 13 residues long. V was shortened by 8 bases and J by 7 bases, with 14 bases between the two germline ends. The CDR3: CASFNAGIGELFF. CDR3 coding DNA: TGTGCCAGCTTCAATGCGGGGATCGGGGAGCTGTTTTTT.

This clone was counted between two and nine times. The chain couples TRBV7-2 to TRBJ1-2; no definite D call. Trimming took 4 bases from V and 5 from J, leaving 14 bases between them. Looked up from germline, CDR1 is SGHTA and CDR2 is FQGNSA. The CDR3 length is 14 residues. The CDR3 DNA reads TGTGCCAGCAGCTCCCCCCTTCGTTTTTATGGCTACACCTTC. It specifies CASSSPLRFYGYTF.

In DNA, the CDR3 is TGTGCCAGCAGTGCCCTGACAGCGAACACTGAAGCTTTCTTT. Encoded protein: CASSALTANTEAFF. The chain recombines TRBV2 with TRBJ1-1; weak D call: TRBD1 (5 bases). V lost 4 bases to trimming and J lost 1 base, with 10 bases between them. The CDR3 covers 14 residues. Germline loops: CDR1 SNHLY, CDR2 FYNNEI.

The rearrangement uses TRBV19 and TRBJ2-3, with 8 bases matching TRBD1. Germline-derived CDR1 and CDR2 are LNHDA and SQIVND (reference sequence). The CDR3 length is 16 residues. The ends lost 6 bases at V and 1 base at J; junction bases unmatched: 9. The CDR3 spells CASRPPTGQGTDTQYF. CDR3 coding DNA: TGTGCCAGTAGGCCCCCCACGGGACAGGGCACAGATACGCAGTATTTT.

The chain recombines TRBV2 with TRBJ2-3; D is perhaps TRBD2 (7 bases). The germline V gene has CDR1 SNHLY and CDR2 FYNNEI. The CDR3 is 13 residues long. V was pared by 8 bases and J by 2 bases, with 11 bases between. CDR3 amino acids: CASLGGHTDTQYF. In DNA, the CDR3 is TGTGCCAGCTTGGGGGGGCACACAGATACGCAGTATTTT.

The chain carries TRBV28 and TRBJ2-7; D remains ambiguous. Germline V gene sequence: CDR1 MDHEN, CDR2 SYDVKM. V lost 0 bases and J lost 2, with 8 bases in between. This CDR3 region has 14 residues. The CDR3 loop is CASSLWGITYEQYF. For the CDR3, the DNA is TGTGCCAGCAGTTTATGGGGCATCACCTACGAGCAGTACTTC.

The count of this clone is one. The V gene is TRBV7-3, the J gene TRBJ2-1; no reliable D call. The length of the CDR3 is 13 residues. The germline V and J ends were trimmed by 5 bases and 5 bases, with 10 bases remaining between them. Looked up from germline, CDR1 is SGHTA and CDR2 is FQGTGA. CDR3 sequence (DNA): TGTGCCAGCAGCCCGACAAGAGACAATGAGCAGTTCTTC. Its translation is CASSPTRDNEQFF.